This T cell receptor (beta chain) comes out of a study of OX40 agonist ivuxolimab in advanced cancers. Overall study: Ivuxolimab is an agonistic anti-OX40 (CD134) antibody, and patients were treated with it.

Only in-frame clones appear in the TCRdb table, and some are missing; sequencing was by immunoSEQ multiplex PCR. The sample lists approximately 68,000 clones, 85% to 90% occurring once. Enrollment shut out patients with autoimmune disease history or systemic immunosuppression. Collection of blood occurred at baseline, at cycle 4 day 1, and at cycle 7 day 1. CDR1 and CDR2 (germline): WSHSY, SAAADI. This CDR3 has 13 residues. Trimming stripped 10 bases from V and 3 bases from J, with 15 bases between. This chain uses TRBV10-2 with TRBJ2-5; a possible D gene is TRBD1 (5 bases). The origin of this receptor is an adult with an advanced solid tumor such as melanoma, head and neck, liver or kidney cancer. The starting material was CD4+ or CD8+ T cells sorted from blood, obtained in a trial of the OX40 agonist ivuxolimab. CDR3 sequence: CATMRQIKETQYF. The CDR3 nucleotides are TGCGCCACCATGAGACAGATTAAAGAGACCCAGTACTTC.